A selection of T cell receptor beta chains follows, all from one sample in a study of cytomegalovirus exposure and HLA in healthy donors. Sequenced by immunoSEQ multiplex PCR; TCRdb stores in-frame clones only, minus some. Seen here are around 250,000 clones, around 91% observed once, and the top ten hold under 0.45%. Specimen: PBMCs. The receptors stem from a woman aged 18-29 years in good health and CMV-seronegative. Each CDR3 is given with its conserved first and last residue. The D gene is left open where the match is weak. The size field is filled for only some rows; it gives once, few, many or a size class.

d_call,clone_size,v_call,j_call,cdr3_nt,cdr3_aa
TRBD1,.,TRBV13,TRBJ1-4,TGTGCCAGCAGCTCCATTCCCGGGACAGGTGGCGAAAAACTGTTTTTT,CASSSIPGTGGEKLFF
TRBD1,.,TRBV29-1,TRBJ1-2,TGCAGCGGTGGGACAGGACTTCTCGGCTACACCTTC,CSGGTGLLGYTF
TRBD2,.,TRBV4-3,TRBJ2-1,TGCGCCAGCAGCCAAGACCGGGGGGGCCGCTACAATGAGCAGTTCTTC,CASSQDRGGRYNEQFF
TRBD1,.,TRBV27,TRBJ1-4,TGTGCCAGCACCAGGACAGGGGGCAATGAAAAACTGTTTTTT,CASTRTGGNEKLFF
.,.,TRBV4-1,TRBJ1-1,TGCGCCAGCAGCAAAAATACGGGGGGAGAGGAAGCTTTCTTT,CASSKNTGGEEAFF
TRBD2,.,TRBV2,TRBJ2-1,TGTGCCAGCATCGCTAGCGGGGGGGCCCTGAATGAGCAGTTCTTC,CASIASGGALNEQFF
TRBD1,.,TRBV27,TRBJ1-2,TGTGCCAGCAGTTTAGTAGGACAGGTCTATGGCTACACCTTC,CASSLVGQVYGYTF
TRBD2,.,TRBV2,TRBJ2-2,TGTGCCAGCAGTGAATTGGGACTATACACCGGGGAGCTGTTTTTT,CASSELGLYTGELFF
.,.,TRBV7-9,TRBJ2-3,TGTGCCAGCAGCCAAATTGGGGACATCACAGATACGCAGTATTTT,CASSQIGDITDTQYF
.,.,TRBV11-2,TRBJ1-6,TGTGCCAGCAGCTCTCTACTCCGGGTCCTTAGTCCACCCCTCCACTTT,CASSSLLRVLSPPLHF
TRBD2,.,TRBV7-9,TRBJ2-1,TGTGCCAGCAGTCCGACTAGCGGGGCGTCGGGGGAGCAGTTCTTC,CASSPTSGASGEQFF
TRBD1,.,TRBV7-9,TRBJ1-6,TGTGCCAGCAGCTTGGGGGGGACAGGGCCCTTTAATTCACCCCTCCACTTT,CASSLGGTGPFNSPLHF
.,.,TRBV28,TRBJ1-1,TGTGCCAGCATCTCCCCAGGGGCGGGTCAAGGGGCTTTCTTT,CASISPGAGQGAFF
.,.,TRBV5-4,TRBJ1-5,TGTGCCAGCAGCTTGATGGGGGGGGGACAGCCCCAGCATTTT,CASSLMGGGQPQHF
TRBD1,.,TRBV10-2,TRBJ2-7,TGCGCCAGCAGTTTTGGACAGGGTGGCTACGAGCAGTACTTC,CASSFGQGGYEQYF
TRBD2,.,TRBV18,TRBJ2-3,TGTGCCAGCTCACCAACTACTAGCGGGGGGCCTAACACAGATACGCAGTATTTT,CASSPTTSGGPNTDTQYF
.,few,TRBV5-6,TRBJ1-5,TGTGCCAGCAGCTTGCAAAATCAGCCCCAGCATTTT,CASSLQNQPQHF
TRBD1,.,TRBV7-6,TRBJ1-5,TGTGCCAGCAGCTTAATTCGGGACAGGGTATCTCATCAGCCCCAGCATTTT,CASSLIRDRVSHQPQHF
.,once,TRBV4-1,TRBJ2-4,TGCGCCAGCAGCCAAGTGATACTAGCCAAAAACATTCAGTACTTC,CASSQVILAKNIQYF
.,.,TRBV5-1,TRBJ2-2,TGCGCCAGCAGCTTGGTCGGGGGCACCGGGGAGCTGTTTTTT,CASSLVGGTGELFF
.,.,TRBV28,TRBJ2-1,TGTGCCAGCACCCGGGACTCCTCCTACAATGAGCAGTTCTTC,CASTRDSSYNEQFF
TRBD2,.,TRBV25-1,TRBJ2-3,TGTGCCAGCAGTGAATCCCCGACTAGCGGGGGAACTACAGATACGCAGTATTTT,CASSESPTSGGTTDTQYF
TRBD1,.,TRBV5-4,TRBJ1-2,TGTGCCAGCAGGGGACAGGGGAATGCCTATGGCTACACCTTC,CASRGQGNAYGYTF
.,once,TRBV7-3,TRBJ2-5,TGTGCCAGCAGCTTACGTGGCGGGGAGACCCAGTACTTC,CASSLRGGETQYF
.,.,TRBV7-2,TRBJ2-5,TGTGCCAGCAGCTTAGCACAGTCCCTAGAGACCCAGTACTTC,CASSLAQSLETQYF
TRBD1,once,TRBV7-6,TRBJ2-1,TGTGCCAGCAGCTTAGTCGAATGGGACAGGGGGTTGTTCTTC,CASSLVEWDRGLFF
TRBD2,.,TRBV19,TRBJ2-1,TGTGCCAGTAAAGAACTAGCGTCCTACAATGAGCAGTTCTTC,CASKELASYNEQFF
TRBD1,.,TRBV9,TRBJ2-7,TGTGCCAGCAGCGGACAGGGCTACGAGCAGTACTTC,CASSGQGYEQYF
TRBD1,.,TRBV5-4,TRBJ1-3,TGTGCCAGCAGCTTGGAAGTGGGGACAGGGGCCGGAAACACCATATATTTT,CASSLEVGTGAGNTIYF
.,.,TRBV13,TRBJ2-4,TGTGCCAGCAGCTTTACTTCTGAACTAGCCAAAAACATTCAGTACTTC,CASSFTSELAKNIQYF
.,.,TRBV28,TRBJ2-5,TGTGCCAGCACCACATACCACAGGGCCCAGACCCAGTACTTC,CASTTYHRAQTQYF
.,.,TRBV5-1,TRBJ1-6,TGCGCCAGCAACGAAGCAGGGTATAATTCACCCCTCCACTTT,CASNEAGYNSPLHF
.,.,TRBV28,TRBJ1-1,TGTGCCAGCAGGAGTGTTGGGGGGGAGAACACTGAAGCTTTCTTT,CASRSVGGENTEAFF
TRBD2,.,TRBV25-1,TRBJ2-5,TGTGCCAGCAGCATTCGGGGAGGGCAAGAGACCCAGTACTTC,CASSIRGGQETQYF
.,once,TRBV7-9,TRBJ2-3,TGTGCCAGCAGCTTAGGACTGGACTCCACAGATACGCAGTATTTT,CASSLGLDSTDTQYF
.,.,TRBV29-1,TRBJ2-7,TGCAGCGTTGGGGGGCTAACCTACGAGCAGTACTTC,CSVGGLTYEQYF
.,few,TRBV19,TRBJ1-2,TGTGCCAGTAGTATAGGAGTTAACTATGGCTACACCTTC,CASSIGVNYGYTF
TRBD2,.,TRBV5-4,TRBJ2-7,TGTGCCAGCAGCTTGGGAGACCCGGGACTAGCGGGTTGGTACGAGCAGTACTTC,CASSLGDPGLAGWYEQYF
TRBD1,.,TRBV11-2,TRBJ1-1,TGTGCCAGCAGCTTCCAGACAGGGGCTATGAACACTGAAGCTTTCTTT,CASSFQTGAMNTEAFF
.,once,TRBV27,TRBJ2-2,TGTGCCAGCAGCCCCAGAAACGCGGGGCCGAACACCGGGGAGCTGTTTTTT,CASSPRNAGPNTGELFF
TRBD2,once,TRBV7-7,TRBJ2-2,TGTGCTAGCAGCTTCCTCCCAGCGGGGGGCCTTGACGCGAACACCGGGGAGCTGTTTTTT,CASSFLPAGGLDANTGELFF
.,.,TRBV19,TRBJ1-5,TGTGCCAGTAGTAGTTCTTCCCGGGTAACTAGCAATCAGCCCCAGCATTTT,CASSSSSRVTSNQPQHF
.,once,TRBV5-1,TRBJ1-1,TGCGCCAGCAGCCCGTGGCCCCTGACTGAAGCTTTCTTT,CASSPWPLTEAFF
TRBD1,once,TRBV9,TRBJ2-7,TGTGCCAGCAGTCCCCGGGACAGTGGGTCCTACGAGCAGTACTTC,CASSPRDSGSYEQYF
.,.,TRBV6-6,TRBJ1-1,TGTGCCAGCCGGTCCGCTGAGCCCAGGGGGAACACTGAAGCTTTCTTT,CASRSAEPRGNTEAFF
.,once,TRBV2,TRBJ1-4,TGTGCCAGCCAGCAGGCGATACAGGCGTATGAAAAACTGTTTTTT,CASQQAIQAYEKLFF
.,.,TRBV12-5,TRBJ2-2,TGTGCTAGTGGTTTGGTAGTGGGGAGCACCGGGGAGCTGTTTTTT,CASGLVVGSTGELFF
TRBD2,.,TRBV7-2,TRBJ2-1,TGTGCCAGCAGCTTAGAACTAGCGGGATACAATGAGCAGTTCTTC,CASSLELAGYNEQFF
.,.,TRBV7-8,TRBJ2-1,TGTGCCAGCAGCCTCGACGGGAGCTCCTACAATGAGCAGTTCTTC,CASSLDGSSYNEQFF
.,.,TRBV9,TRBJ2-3,TGTGCCAGCAGCGTAGCCGGGTTAGATACGCAGTATTTT,CASSVAGLDTQYF
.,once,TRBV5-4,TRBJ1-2,TGTGCCAGCAGCTTGGCCCCAGAACAGGGTAGTTATGGCTACACCTTC,CASSLAPEQGSYGYTF
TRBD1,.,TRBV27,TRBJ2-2,TGTGCCACCGCGGGACAGGGAGGTTTCGGGGAGCTGTTTTTT,CATAGQGGFGELFF